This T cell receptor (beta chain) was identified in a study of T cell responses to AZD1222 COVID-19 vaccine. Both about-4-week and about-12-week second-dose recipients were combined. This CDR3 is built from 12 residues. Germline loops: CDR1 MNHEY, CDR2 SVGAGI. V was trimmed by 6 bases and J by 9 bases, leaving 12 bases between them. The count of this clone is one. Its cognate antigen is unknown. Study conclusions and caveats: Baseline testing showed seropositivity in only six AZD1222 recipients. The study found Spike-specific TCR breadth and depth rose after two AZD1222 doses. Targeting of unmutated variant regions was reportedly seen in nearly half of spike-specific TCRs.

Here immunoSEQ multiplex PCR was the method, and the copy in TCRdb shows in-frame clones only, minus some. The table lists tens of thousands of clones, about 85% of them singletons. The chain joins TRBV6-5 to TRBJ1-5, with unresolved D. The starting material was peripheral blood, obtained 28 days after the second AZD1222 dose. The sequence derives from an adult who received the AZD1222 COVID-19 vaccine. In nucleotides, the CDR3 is TGTGCCAGCAGACCGAACGGCTCGCCCCAGCATTTT. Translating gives CASRPNGSPQHF.